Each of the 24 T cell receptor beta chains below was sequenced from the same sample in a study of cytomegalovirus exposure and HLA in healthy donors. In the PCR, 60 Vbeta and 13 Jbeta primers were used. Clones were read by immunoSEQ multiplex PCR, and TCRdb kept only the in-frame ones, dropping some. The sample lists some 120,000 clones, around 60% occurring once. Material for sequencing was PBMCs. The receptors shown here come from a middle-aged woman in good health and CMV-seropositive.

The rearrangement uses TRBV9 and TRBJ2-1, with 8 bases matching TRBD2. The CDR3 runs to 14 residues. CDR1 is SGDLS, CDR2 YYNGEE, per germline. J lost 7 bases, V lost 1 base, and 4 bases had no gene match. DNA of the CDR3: TGTGCCAGCAGCGTACAAGCGGGAGAGAATGAGCAGTTCTTC. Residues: CASSVQAGENEQFF.

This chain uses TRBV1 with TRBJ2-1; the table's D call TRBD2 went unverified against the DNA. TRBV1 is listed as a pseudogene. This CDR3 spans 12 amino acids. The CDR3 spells CTSSQGVHEQFF. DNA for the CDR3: TGCACCAGCAGCCAAGGAGTCCATGAGCAGTTCTTC.

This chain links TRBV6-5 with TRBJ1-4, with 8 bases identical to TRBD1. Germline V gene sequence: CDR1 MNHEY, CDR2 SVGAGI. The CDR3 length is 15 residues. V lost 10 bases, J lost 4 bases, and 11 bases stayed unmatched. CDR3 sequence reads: CATRPGQAHNEKLFF. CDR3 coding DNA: TGTGCCACCAGACCGGGACAGGCTCATAATGAAAAACTGTTTTTT.

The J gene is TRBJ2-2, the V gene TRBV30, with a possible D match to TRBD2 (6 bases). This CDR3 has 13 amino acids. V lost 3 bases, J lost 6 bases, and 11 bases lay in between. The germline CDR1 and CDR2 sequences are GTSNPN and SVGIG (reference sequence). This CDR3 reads CAWSFAGPGELFF. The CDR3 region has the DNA TGTGCCTGGAGCTTTGCGGGACCCGGGGAGCTGTTTTTT.

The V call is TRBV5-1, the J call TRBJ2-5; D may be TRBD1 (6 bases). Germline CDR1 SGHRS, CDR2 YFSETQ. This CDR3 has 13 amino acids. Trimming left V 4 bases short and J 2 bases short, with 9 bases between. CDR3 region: CASSPGQQETQYF. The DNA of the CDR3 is TGCGCCAGCAGCCCCGGACAGCAAGAGACCCAGTACTTC. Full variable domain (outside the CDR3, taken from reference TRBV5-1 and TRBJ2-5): KAGVTQTPRYLIKTRGQQVTLSCSPISGHRSVSWYQQTPGQGLQFLFEYFSETQRNKGNFPGRFSGRQFSNSRSEMNVSTLELGDSALYLCASSPGQQETQYFGPGTRLLVL.

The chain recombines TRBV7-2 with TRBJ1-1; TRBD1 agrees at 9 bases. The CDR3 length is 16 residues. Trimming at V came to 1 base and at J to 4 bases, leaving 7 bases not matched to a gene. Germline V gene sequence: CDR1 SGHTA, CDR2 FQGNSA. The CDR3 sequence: CASSLDGTGTVTEAFF. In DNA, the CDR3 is TGTGCCAGCAGCTTAGATGGGACAGGGACGGTCACTGAAGCTTTCTTT.

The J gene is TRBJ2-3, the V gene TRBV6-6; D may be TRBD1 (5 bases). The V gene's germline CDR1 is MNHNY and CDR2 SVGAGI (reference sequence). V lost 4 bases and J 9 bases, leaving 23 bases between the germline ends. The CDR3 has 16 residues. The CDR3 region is CASSSSDSLTERTQYF. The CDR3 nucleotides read TGTGCCAGCAGTTCCTCTGACAGTTTAACAGAAAGAACGCAGTATTTT.

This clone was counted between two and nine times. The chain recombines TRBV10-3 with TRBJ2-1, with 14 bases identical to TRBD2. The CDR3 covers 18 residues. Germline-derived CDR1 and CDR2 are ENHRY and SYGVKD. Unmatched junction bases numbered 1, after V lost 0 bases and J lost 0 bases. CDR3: CAISESGLAGGSYNEQFF. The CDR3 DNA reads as TGTGCCATCAGTGAGTCCGGACTAGCGGGAGGCTCCTACAATGAGCAGTTCTTC.

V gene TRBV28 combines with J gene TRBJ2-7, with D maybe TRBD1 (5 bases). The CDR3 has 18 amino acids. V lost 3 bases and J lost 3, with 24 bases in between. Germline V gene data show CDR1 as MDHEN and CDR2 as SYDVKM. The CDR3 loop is CASSLLILGTGSYYEQYF. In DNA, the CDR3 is TGTGCCAGCAGTTTGCTCATCTTGGGTACAGGTTCATACTACGAGCAGTACTTC.

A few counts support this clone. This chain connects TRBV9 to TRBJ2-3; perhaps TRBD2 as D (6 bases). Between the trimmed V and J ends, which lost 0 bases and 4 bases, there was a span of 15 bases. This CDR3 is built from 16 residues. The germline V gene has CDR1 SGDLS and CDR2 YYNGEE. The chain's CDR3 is CASSVGHRESADTQYF. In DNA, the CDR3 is TGTGCCAGCAGCGTAGGTCATCGGGAGTCAGCAGATACGCAGTATTTT.

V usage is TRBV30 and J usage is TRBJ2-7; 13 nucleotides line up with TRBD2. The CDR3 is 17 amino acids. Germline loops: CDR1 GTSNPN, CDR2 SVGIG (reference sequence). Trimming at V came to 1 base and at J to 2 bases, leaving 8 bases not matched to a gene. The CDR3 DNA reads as TGTGCCTGGAGTGCCTCCCGGACTAGCGGGAGCGCCTACGAGCAGTACTTC. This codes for CAWSASRTSGSAYEQYF.

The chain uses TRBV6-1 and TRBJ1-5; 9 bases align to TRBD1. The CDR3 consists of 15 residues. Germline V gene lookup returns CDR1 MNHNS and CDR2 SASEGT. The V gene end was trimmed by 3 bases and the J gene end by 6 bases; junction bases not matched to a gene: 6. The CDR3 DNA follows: TGTGCCAGCAGTGATTGGACAGGGGTTAGTCAGCCCCAGCATTTT. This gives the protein CASSDWTGVSQPQHF.

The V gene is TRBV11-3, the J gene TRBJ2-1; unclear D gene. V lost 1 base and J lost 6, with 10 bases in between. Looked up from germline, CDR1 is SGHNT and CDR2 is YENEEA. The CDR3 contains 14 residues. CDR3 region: CASSLAYPGNEQFF. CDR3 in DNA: TGTGCCAGCAGCTTAGCCTATCCAGGCAATGAGCAGTTCTTC.

DNA for the CDR3: TGTGCCAGTAGTATTCCTGAGACAGGGGATTCTCGTGAGCAGTTCTTC. It translates to CASSIPETGDSREQFF. V and J are TRBV19 and TRBJ2-1, with 8 bases that match TRBD1. This CDR3 has 16 residues. Per germline, CDR1 LNHDA and CDR2 SQIVND (reference sequence). After removal of 3 bases from V and 9 bases from J, the junction contained 13 bases not matched to a gene.

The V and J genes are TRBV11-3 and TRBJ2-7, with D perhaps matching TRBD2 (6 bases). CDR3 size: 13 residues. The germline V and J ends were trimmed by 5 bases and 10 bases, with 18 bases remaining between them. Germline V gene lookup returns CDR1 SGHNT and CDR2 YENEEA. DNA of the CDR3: TGTGCCAGCAGCCTTAGTGAGGGAGGCGGCCAGTACTTC. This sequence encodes CASSLSEGGGQYF.

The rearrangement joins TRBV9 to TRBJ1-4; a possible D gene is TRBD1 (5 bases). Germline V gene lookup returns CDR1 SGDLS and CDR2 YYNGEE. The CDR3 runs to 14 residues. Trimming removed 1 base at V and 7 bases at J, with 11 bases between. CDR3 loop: CASSVNGGGEKLFF. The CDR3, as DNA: TGTGCCAGCAGCGTAAACGGGGGAGGTGAAAAACTGTTTTTT.

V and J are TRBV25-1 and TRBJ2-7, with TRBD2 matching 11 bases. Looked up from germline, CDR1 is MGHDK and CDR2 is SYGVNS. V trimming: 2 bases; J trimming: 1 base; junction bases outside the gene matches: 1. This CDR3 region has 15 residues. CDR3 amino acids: CASSEGTSGSYEQYF. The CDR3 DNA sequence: TGTGCCAGCAGTGAAGGGACTAGCGGTTCCTACGAGCAGTACTTC.

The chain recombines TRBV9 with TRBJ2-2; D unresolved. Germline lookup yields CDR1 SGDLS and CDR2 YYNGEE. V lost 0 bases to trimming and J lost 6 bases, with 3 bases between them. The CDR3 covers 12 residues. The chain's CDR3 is CASSVDSGELFF. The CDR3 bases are TGTGCCAGCAGCGTAGACTCCGGGGAGCTGTTTTTT.

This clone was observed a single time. CDR3: CASSSMTGGKNEQFF. For the CDR3, the DNA is TGTGCCAGCAGCTCCATGACAGGGGGCAAAAATGAGCAGTTCTTC. This sequence joins TRBV11-3 and TRBJ2-1, with 10 bases fitting TRBD1. Germline-derived CDR1 and CDR2 are SGHNT and YENEEA. This CDR3 comprises 15 residues. V lost 4 bases and J lost 7; bases outside the gene matches: 7.

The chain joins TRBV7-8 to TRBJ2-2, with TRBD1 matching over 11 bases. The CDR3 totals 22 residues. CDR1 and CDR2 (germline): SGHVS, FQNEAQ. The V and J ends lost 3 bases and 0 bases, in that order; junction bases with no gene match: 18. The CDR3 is CASSFKPGQGDLASPNTGELFF. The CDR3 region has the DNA TGTGCCAGCAGCTTCAAGCCGGGACAGGGGGACCTAGCGTCCCCGAACACCGGGGAGCTGTTTTTT. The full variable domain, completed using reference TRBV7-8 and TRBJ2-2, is GAGVSQSPRYKVAKRGQDVALRCDPISGHVSLFWYQQALGQGPEFLTYFQNEAQLDKSGLPSDRFFAERPEGSVSTLKIQRTQQEDSAVYLCASSFKPGQGDLASPNTGELFFGEGSRLTVL.

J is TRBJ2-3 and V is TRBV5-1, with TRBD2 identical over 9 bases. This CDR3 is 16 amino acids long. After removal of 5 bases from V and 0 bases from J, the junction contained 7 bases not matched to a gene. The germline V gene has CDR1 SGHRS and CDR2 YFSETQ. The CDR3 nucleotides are TGCGCCAGCAGATCCGGGACTAGCTACAGCACAGATACGCAGTATTTT. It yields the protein CASRSGTSYSTDTQYF.

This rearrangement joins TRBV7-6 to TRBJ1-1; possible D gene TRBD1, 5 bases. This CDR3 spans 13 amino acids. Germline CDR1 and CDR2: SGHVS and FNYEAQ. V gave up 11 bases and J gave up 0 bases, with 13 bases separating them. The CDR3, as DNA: TGTGCCGTAGGGGCTAGGATGAACACTGAAGCTTTCTTT. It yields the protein CAVGARMNTEAFF. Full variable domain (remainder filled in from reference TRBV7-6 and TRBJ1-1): GAGVSQSPRYKVTKRGQDVALRCDPISGHVSLYWYRQALGQGPEFLTYFNYEAQQDKSGLPNDRFSAERPEGSISTLTIQRTEQRDSAMYRCAVGARMNTEAFFGQGTRLTVV.

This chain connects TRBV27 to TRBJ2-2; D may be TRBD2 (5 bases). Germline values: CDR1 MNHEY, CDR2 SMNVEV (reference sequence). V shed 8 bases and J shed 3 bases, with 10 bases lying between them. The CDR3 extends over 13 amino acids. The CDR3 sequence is CASRTQYTGELFF. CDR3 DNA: TGTGCCAGCCGGACTCAGTACACCGGGGAGCTGTTTTTT.

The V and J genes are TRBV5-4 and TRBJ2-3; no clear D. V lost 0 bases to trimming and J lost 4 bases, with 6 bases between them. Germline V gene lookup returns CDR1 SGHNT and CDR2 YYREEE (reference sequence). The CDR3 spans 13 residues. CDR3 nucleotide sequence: TGTGCCAGCAGCTTGGATCTTGCAGATACGCAGTATTTT. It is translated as CASSLDLADTQYF.